This T cell receptor (beta chain) was sequenced during a study of shared clonotypes between healthy human individuals. The CDR3 spans 17 residues. Germline CDR1 and CDR2: LGHNA and YSLEER. The V and J ends lost 4 bases and 7 bases, in that order; junction bases with no gene match: 11. Notes on the study in general: Approximately 5.4% of naive CD4 clonotypes were common to four donors.

The input for sorted-subset replicate PCRs was 200 to 250 ng DNA, around 27,000 T cell genomes. This table comes from immunoSEQ multiplex PCR, and its TCRdb copy is limited to in-frame clones, with some not included. Of about 690,000 clones listed, less than 95% are singletons. CD45RO+ cells went into CD8 memory alongside CCR7-negative CD45RA+ TemRA cells. Details on this clone: What it recognizes is unknown.

This sequence originates from a man younger than 30 in good health. Some clones in this sample may be carry-over from other donors' samples. The specimen sequenced was memory CD8+ T cells from PBMCs. Subset defined: CD45RO+ cells pooled with CCR7-negative TemRA cells. The J gene is TRBJ2-2, the V gene TRBV4-3, with 11 bases fitting TRBD2. The CDR3 DNA reads TGCGCCAGCAGCCCAGGTAGCGGGAGGGCCTCTGGCGGGGAGCTGTTTTTT. Translated, it gives CASSPGSGRASGGELFF.